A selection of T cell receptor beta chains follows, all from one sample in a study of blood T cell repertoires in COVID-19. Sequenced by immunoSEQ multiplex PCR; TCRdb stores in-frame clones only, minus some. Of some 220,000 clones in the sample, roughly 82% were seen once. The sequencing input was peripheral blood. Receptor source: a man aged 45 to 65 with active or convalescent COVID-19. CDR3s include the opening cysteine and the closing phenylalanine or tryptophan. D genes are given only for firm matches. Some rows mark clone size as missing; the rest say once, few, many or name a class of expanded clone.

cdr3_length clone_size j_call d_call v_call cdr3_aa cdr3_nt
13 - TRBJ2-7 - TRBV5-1 CASSLLPSTEQYF TGCGCCAGCAGCTTGTTACCCTCGACAGAGCAGTACTTC
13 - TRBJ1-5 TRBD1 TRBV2 CASRDRGNQPQHF TGTGCCAGCAGGGACAGGGGTAATCAGCCCCAGCATTTT
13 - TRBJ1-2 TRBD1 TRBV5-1 CASSLTGEYGYTF TGCGCCAGCAGCCTGACAGGGGAATATGGCTACACCTTC
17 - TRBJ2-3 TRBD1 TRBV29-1 CSVSPDRGTGSTDTQYF TGCAGCGTTTCTCCCGACCGGGGGACAGGTAGCACAGATACGCAGTATTTT
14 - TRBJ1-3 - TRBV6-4 CASSVVSSGNTIYF TGTGCCAGCAGTGTAGTGAGCTCTGGAAACACCATATATTTT
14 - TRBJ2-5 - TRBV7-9 CASSRGAFQETQYF TGTGCCAGCAGCCGTGGGGCGTTCCAAGAGACCCAGTACTTC
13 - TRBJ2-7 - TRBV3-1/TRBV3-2 CASSQFVSYEQYF TGTGCCAGCAGCCAATTCGTCTCCTACGAGCAGTACTTC
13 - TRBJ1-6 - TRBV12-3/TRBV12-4 CASRQTDNSPLHF TGTGCCAGCAGACAGACGGATAATTCACCCCTCCACTTT
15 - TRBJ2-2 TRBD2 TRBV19 CASSTLAGGTGELFF TGTGCCAGTAGTACACTAGCGGGGGGCACCGGGGAGCTGTTTTTT
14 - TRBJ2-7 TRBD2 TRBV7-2 CASSTRGSGREQYF TGTGCCAGCAGCACAAGAGGGAGCGGGAGAGAGCAGTACTTC
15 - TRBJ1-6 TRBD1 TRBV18 CASSPGQGQNSPLHF TGTGCCAGCTCACCAGGACAGGGGCAGAATTCACCCCTCCACTTT
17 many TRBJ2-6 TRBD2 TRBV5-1 CASRPLAGGPGANVLTF TGCGCCAGCAGACCGCTAGCGGGGGGGCCTGGGGCCAACGTCCTGACTTTC
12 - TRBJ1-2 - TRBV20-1 CSASTALYGYTF TGCAGTGCTAGTACAGCCCTCTATGGCTACACCTTC
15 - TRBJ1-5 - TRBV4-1 CASSQEQGSNQPQHF TGCGCCAGCAGCCAAGAGCAGGGCAGCAATCAGCCCCAGCATTTT
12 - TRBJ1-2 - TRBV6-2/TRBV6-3 CASSYTRRGYTF TGTGCCAGCAGTTACACCAGGCGTGGCTACACCTTC
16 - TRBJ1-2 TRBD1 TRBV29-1 CSVDRSRGQGSYGYTF TGCAGCGTTGATCGTTCCCGGGGACAGGGATCCTATGGCTACACCTTC
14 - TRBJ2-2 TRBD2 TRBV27 CASGTSGRTGELFF TGTGCCAGTGGGACTAGCGGGAGAACCGGGGAGCTGTTTTTT
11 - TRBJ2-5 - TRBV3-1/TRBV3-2 CASRQEGTQYF TGTGCCAGCCGCCAGGAGGGGACCCAGTACTTC
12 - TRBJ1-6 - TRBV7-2 CASSLARQVLHF TGTGCCAGCAGCTTAGCCAGACAGGTTCTCCACTTT
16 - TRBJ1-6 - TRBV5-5 CASSLEPRRVRSPLHF TGTGCCAGCAGCTTGGAGCCGCGGAGGGTACGTTCACCCCTCCACTTT
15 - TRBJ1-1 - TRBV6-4 CASRAQGGTSTEAFF TGTGCCAGCAGGGCACAGGGTGGTACGTCCACTGAAGCTTTCTTT
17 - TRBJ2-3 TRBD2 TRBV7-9 CASSQNRVAGDTDTQYF TGTGCCAGCAGCCAAAATCGGGTAGCGGGAGACACAGATACGCAGTATTTT
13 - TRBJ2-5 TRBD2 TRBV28 CASSFGTSETQYF TGTGCCAGCAGTTTTGGGACTAGCGAGACCCAGTACTTC
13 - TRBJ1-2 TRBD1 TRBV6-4 CASRTGGLWGYTF TGTGCCAGCCGGACAGGGGGCCTCTGGGGCTACACCTTC
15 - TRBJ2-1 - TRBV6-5 CASSYLAFPREGQFF TGTGCCAGCAGTTACCTAGCGTTCCCCCGCGAGGGGCAGTTCTTC
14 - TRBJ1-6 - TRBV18 CASSPAGANSPLHF TGTGCCAGCTCACCAGCGGGGGCTAATTCACCCCTCCACTTT
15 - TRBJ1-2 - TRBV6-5 CASTLGDRRAYGYTF TGTGCCAGCACCTTAGGCGACAGGCGGGCCTATGGCTACACCTTC
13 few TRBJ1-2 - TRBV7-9 CASSLSQTIGYTF TGTGCCAGCAGCTTATCTCAGACAATTGGCTACACCTTC
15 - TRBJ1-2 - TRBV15 CATSRDGQGPYGYTF TGTGCCACCAGCAGAGATGGGCAGGGCCCCTATGGCTACACCTTC
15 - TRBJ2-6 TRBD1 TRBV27 CASTRQGAGANVLTF TGTGCCAGCACTAGACAGGGTGCTGGGGCCAACGTCCTGACTTTC
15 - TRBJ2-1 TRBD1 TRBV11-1 CATAHGTGVYNEQFF TGTGCCACCGCTCACGGGACAGGGGTTTACAATGAGCAGTTCTTC
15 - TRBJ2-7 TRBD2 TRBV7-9 CASSFGLAGAYEQYF TGTGCCAGCAGCTTTGGACTAGCGGGAGCCTACGAGCAGTACTTC
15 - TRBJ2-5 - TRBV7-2 CASSLDRVRRETQYF TGTGCCAGCAGCTTAGATCGGGTGAGGCGAGAGACCCAGTACTTC
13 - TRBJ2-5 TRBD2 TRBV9 CASSFGPREAQYF TGTGCCAGCAGCTTTGGACCCCGGGAGGCCCAGTACTTC
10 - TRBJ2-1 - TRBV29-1 CSVKGVEQFF TGCAGCGTGAAAGGGGTTGAGCAGTTCTTC
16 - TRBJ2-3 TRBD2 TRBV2 CASRDTSGRSPDTQYF TGTGCCAGCAGGGACACTAGCGGGAGATCCCCAGATACGCAGTATTTT
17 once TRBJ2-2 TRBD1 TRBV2 CASSDSPGQGYTGELFF TGTGCCAGCAGCGATAGCCCGGGACAGGGGTATACCGGGGAGCTGTTTTTT
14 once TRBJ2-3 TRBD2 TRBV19 CASSASSGTDTQYF TGTGCCAGTAGTGCTTCTAGCGGGACTGATACGCAGTATTTT
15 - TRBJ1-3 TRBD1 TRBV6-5 CASRKQGAGGNTIYF TGTGCCAGCAGAAAACAGGGGGCGGGAGGAAACACCATATATTTT
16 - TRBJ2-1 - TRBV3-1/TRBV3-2 CASSPEGSLRYNEQFF TGTGCCAGCAGCCCCGAGGGCAGCTTACGATACAATGAGCAGTTCTTC
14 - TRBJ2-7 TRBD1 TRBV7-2 CASSWTGGFHEQYF TGTGCCAGCAGCTGGACAGGGGGGTTCCACGAGCAGTACTTC
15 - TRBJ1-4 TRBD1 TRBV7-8 CASSSRDRLGEKLFF TGTGCCAGCAGCAGCCGGGACAGGCTAGGGGAAAAACTGTTTTTT
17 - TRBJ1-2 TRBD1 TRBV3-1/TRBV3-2 CASSQFLGTGGNYGYTF TGTGCCAGCAGCCAATTTTTGGGGACAGGGGGCAACTATGGCTACACCTTC
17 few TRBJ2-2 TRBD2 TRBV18 CASSRPAGVVDTGELFF TGTGCCAGCTCACGACCAGCGGGAGTGGTGGACACCGGGGAGCTGTTTTTT
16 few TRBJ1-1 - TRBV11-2 CASSLDNSRGYTEAFF TGTGCCAGCAGCTTAGATAACTCCAGGGGTTACACTGAAGCTTTCTTT
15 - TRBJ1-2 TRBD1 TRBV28 CASSSQTGIAYGYTF TGTGCCAGCAGTTCTCAGACAGGGATCGCCTATGGCTACACCTTC
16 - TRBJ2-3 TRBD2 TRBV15 CATSSDSGGGTDTQYF TGTGCCACCAGCAGTGATAGCGGGGGAGGGACAGATACGCAGTATTTT
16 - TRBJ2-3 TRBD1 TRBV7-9 CASSLWGDRGTDTQYF TGTGCCAGCAGCTTATGGGGGGACAGGGGCACAGATACGCAGTATTTT
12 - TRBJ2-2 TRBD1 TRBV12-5 CASGRDRGELFF TGTGCTAGTGGCCGGGACAGGGGGGAGCTGTTTTTT
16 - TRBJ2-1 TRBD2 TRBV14 CASSTLTGGPKNEQFF TGTGCCAGCAGCACCCTTACGGGAGGGCCTAAGAATGAGCAGTTCTTC
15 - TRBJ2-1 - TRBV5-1 CASSPGGGLYNEQFF TGCGCCAGCAGCCCGGGTGGAGGGTTATACAATGAGCAGTTCTTC
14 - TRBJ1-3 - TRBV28 CASRGRPSGNTIYF TGTGCCAGCAGGGGCCGTCCCTCTGGAAACACCATATATTTT
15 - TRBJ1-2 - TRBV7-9 CASSPYDKANYGYTF TGTGCCAGCAGCCCTTACGACAAAGCTAACTATGGCTACACCTTC